Listed below are T cell receptor beta chains from one sample, sequenced in a study of T-cell memory formation after mild COVID-19. Using its own MiXCR run on the 5' RACE reads, TCRdb lists one record per CDR3 protein. This sample has about 470,000 distinct CDR3 sequences, with 15% to 20% found just once. Sequencing was done on a sample of PBMCs or a T cell subset sorted from them (not recorded which). Source of these receptors: an adult woman who had mild COVID-19 (a few samples of this study predate the infection). Cell type and time point are not known. CDR3s include the opening cysteine and the closing phenylalanine or tryptophan. Fields, in order: J gene, V gene, clone size, D gene, CDR3 DNA, CDR3 protein. The D gene is left open where the match is weak. Some rows have no size entry. The others give once, few or many, or a class for an expanded clone.

j_call: TRBJ1-1
v_call: TRBV19
clone_size: NA
d_call: TRBD1
cdr3_nt: TGTGCCAGTAGTATAGAACCGCCAGGGGGCTGGACTGAAGCTTTCTTT
cdr3_aa: CASSIEPPGGWTEAFF

j_call: TRBJ2-1
v_call: TRBV7-3
clone_size: few
d_call: NA
cdr3_nt: TGTGCCAGCAGCTTAGGAGGGGGTTTCCCCAATGAGCAGTTCTTC
cdr3_aa: CASSLGGGFPNEQFF

j_call: TRBJ1-1
v_call: TRBV15
clone_size: NA
d_call: NA
cdr3_nt: TGTGCCACCAGCAGAGAACAGGGAAGTGTTACTGAAGCTTTCTTT
cdr3_aa: CATSREQGSVTEAFF

j_call: TRBJ2-3
v_call: TRBV27
clone_size: many
d_call: NA
cdr3_nt: TGTGCCAGCAGTCCTAGGTGGGAAGATACGCAGTATTTT
cdr3_aa: CASSPRWEDTQYF

j_call: TRBJ2-1
v_call: TRBV24-1
clone_size: few
d_call: TRBD2
cdr3_nt: TGTGCCACCAGTCCGGGGACTAGCGCCCACAATGAGCAGTTCTTC
cdr3_aa: CATSPGTSAHNEQFF

j_call: TRBJ2-5
v_call: TRBV25-1
clone_size: many
d_call: TRBD2
cdr3_nt: TGTGCCAGCAGTTGGCGTAGCGGGGAGACCCAGTACTTC
cdr3_aa: CASSWRSGETQYF

j_call: TRBJ1-5
v_call: TRBV6-2/TRBV6-3
clone_size: NA
d_call: NA
cdr3_nt: TGTGCCAGCACCGCCGGGGGGTATAGCAATCAGCCCCAGCATTTT
cdr3_aa: CASTAGGYSNQPQHF

j_call: TRBJ2-7
v_call: TRBV12-3/TRBV12-4
clone_size: NA
d_call: NA
cdr3_nt: TGTGCCAGCAGTCGGGACGGTGGAGCCTACGAGCAGTACTTC
cdr3_aa: CASSRDGGAYEQYF

j_call: TRBJ2-5
v_call: TRBV12-3/TRBV12-4
clone_size: NA
d_call: TRBD2
cdr3_nt: TGTGCCAGCAGCGACGGACTAGCGGCTCAAGAGACCCAGTACTTC
cdr3_aa: CASSDGLAAQETQYF

j_call: TRBJ2-3
v_call: TRBV6-1
clone_size: few
d_call: NA
cdr3_nt: TGTGCCAGCCTCCCGGGGGCCCGCACAGATACGCAGTATTTT
cdr3_aa: CASLPGARTDTQYF

j_call: TRBJ1-2
v_call: TRBV21-1
clone_size: few
d_call: NA
cdr3_nt: TGTGCCAGCAGCTCCCCTCGTTCGGGCAGGGGGCTTTATGGCTACACCTTC
cdr3_aa: CASSSPRSGRGLYGYTF

j_call: TRBJ2-1
v_call: TRBV11-2
clone_size: few
d_call: NA
cdr3_nt: TGTGCCAGCAGCTCTCCCAGGAATAGCGGAACCTACAATGAGCAGTTCTTC
cdr3_aa: CASSSPRNSGTYNEQFF

j_call: TRBJ2-1
v_call: TRBV30
clone_size: NA
d_call: NA
cdr3_nt: TGTGCCTGGAGTCGACCGCTCGGGGGGCAGTTCTTC
cdr3_aa: CAWSRPLGGQFF

j_call: TRBJ2-1
v_call: TRBV6-4
clone_size: few
d_call: NA
cdr3_nt: TGTGCCAGCAGTGCGGACAAATACAATGAGCAGTTCTTC
cdr3_aa: CASSADKYNEQFF

j_call: TRBJ1-4
v_call: TRBV5-1
clone_size: NA
d_call: TRBD1
cdr3_nt: TGCGCCAGCAGCGCCGGGACAGGGCTAAATGAAAAACTGTTTTTT
cdr3_aa: CASSAGTGLNEKLFF

j_call: TRBJ2-7
v_call: TRBV20-1
clone_size: NA
d_call: NA
cdr3_nt: TGCAGTGCTAGGCTCTCTGGGCGGGGCCTCTCCTACGAGCAGTACTTC
cdr3_aa: CSARLSGRGLSYEQYF

j_call: TRBJ2-1
v_call: TRBV6-4
clone_size: few
d_call: NA
cdr3_nt: TGTGCCAGCAGCCAGGACTCTCACCTGAATGAGCAGTTCTTC
cdr3_aa: CASSQDSHLNEQFF

j_call: TRBJ2-3
v_call: TRBV7-3
clone_size: few
d_call: TRBD2
cdr3_nt: TGTGCCAGCAGCTTATATGGGGGGCGGGAGGGCCGAGATACGCAGTATTTT
cdr3_aa: CASSLYGGREGRDTQYF

j_call: TRBJ2-7
v_call: TRBV6-5
clone_size: few
d_call: NA
cdr3_nt: TGTGCCAGCGGCCTGGTAGGGTCCTCCTACGAGCAGTACTTC
cdr3_aa: CASGLVGSSYEQYF

j_call: TRBJ2-1
v_call: TRBV21-1
clone_size: few
d_call: NA
cdr3_nt: TGTGCCAGCCACTACTGTAGCGGGAGAAGGTTTGGCAATGAGCAGTTCTTC
cdr3_aa: CASHYCSGRRFGNEQFF